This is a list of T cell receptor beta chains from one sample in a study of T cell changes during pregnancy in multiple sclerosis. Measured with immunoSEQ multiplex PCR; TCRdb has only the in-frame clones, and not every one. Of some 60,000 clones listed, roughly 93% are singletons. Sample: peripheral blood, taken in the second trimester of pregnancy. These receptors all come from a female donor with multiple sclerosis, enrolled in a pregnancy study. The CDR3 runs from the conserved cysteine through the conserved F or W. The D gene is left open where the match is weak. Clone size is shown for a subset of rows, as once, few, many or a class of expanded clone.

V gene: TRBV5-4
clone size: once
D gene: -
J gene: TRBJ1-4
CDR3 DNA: TGTGCCAGCAGCTTGCTAGGGGCTAATGAAAAACTGTTTTTT
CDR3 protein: CASSLLGANEKLFF

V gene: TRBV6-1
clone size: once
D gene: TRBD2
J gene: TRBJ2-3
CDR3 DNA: TGTGCCAGCAGTGAAGTACTAGCGGGGGGGTCCACAGATACGCAGTATTTT
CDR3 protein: CASSEVLAGGSTDTQYF

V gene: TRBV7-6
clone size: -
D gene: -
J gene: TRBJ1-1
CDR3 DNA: TGTGCCAGCAGCCACCGAGCGGACGGGGGGCCCGGAGCTTTCTTT
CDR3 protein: CASSHRADGGPGAFF

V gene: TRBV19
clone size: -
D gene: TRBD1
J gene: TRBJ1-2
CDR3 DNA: TGTGCCAGTAGTATATTACAGGGGTTCTATGGCTACACCTTC
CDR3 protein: CASSILQGFYGYTF

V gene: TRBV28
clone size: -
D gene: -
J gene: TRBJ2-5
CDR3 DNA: TGTGCCAGCAGGCCCGACAGACAAGAGACCCAGTACTTC
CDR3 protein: CASRPDRQETQYF

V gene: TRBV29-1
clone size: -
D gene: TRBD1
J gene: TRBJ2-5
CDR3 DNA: TGCAGCCTCGCCCCAGGGGGTCGGGAGACCCAGTACTTC
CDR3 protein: CSLAPGGRETQYF

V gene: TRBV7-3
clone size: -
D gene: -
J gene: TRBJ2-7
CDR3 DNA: TGTGCCAGCAGCTTAACGCCGGCCTACGAGCAGTACTTC
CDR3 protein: CASSLTPAYEQYF

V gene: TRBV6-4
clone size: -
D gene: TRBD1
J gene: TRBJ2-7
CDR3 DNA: TGTGCCAGCAGTGACTCGGCAGGGGGTCCCTACGAGCAGTACTTC
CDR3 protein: CASSDSAGGPYEQYF

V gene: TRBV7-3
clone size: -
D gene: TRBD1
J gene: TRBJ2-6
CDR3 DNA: TGTGCCAGCAGCACACAGGGGTCGTTGGGGGCCAACGTCCTGACTTTC
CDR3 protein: CASSTQGSLGANVLTF

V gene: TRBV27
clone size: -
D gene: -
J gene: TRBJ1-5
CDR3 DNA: TGTGCCAGCAGTACAGGGTGGAGCAATCAGCCCCAGCATTTT
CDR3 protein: CASSTGWSNQPQHF

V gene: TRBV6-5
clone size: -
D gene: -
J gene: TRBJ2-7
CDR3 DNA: TGTGCCAGCAGTCAGGGTCCCTACGAGCAGTACTTC
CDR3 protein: CASSQGPYEQYF

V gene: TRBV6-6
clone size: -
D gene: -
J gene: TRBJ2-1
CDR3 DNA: TGTGCCAGCAGAAGCGACAGACGAACTTACAATGAGCAGTTCTTC
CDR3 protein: CASRSDRRTYNEQFF

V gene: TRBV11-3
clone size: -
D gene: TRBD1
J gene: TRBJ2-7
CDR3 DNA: TGTGCCAGCAGGCCTGAAGGGGACAGAGCCACCTACGAGCAGTACTTC
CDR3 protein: CASRPEGDRATYEQYF

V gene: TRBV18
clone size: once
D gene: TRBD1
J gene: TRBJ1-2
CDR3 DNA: TGTGCCAGCTCACAGGGACAGGACTATGGCTACACCTTC
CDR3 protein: CASSQGQDYGYTF

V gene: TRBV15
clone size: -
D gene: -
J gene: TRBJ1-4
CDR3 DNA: TGTGCCACCAGCGGTTACATGGAGGGTAATGAAAAACTGTTTTTT
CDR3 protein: CATSGYMEGNEKLFF

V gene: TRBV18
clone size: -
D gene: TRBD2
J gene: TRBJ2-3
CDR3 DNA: TGTGCCAGCTCACCACTGGCGGGGGGGGCCTTTGATACGCAGTATTTT
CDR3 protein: CASSPLAGGAFDTQYF

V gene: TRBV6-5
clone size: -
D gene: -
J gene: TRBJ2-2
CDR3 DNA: TGTGCCAGCAGGCGCCTCGCGAACACCGGGGAGCTGTTTTTT
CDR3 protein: CASRRLANTGELFF

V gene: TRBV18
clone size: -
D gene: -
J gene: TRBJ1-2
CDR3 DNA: TGTGCCAGCTCACCAGGGCAGGAGGGGTATGGCTACACCTTC
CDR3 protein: CASSPGQEGYGYTF

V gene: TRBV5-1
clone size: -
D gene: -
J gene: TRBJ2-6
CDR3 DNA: TGCGCCAGCAGCTTGGACAGCTCTGGGGCCAACGTCCTGACTTTC
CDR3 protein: CASSLDSSGANVLTF

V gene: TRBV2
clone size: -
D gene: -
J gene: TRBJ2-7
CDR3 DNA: TGTGCCAGCGGCCGAGGGGGTTTCTCCTACGAGCAGTACTTC
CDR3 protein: CASGRGGFSYEQYF

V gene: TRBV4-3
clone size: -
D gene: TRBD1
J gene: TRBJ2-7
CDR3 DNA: TGCGCCAGCAGCCAAGAACGGGACAGGGGGTACGAGCAGTACTTC
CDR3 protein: CASSQERDRGYEQYF

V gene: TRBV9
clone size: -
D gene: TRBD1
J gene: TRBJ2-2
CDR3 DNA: TGTGCCAGCAGCGCGCAGGGGGCCGGCGGGGAGCTGTTTTTT
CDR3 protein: CASSAQGAGGELFF

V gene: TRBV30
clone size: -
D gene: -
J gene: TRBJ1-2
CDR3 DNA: TGTGCCTGGAGTGTTGGGGCGGTTGGCTACACCTTC
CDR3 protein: CAWSVGAVGYTF

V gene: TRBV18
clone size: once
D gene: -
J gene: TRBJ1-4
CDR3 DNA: TGTGCCAGCTCACCGAGGAGGGTGTGGGTTAATGAAAAACTGTTTTTT
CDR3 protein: CASSPRRVWVNEKLFF

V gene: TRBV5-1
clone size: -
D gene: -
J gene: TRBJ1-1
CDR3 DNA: TGCGCCAGCAGCCCCCCCCAGAACACTGAAGCTTTCTTT
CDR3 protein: CASSPPQNTEAFF

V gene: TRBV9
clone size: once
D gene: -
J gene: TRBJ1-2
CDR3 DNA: TGTGCCAGCAGCGTAGACTACCATCCTAACTATGGCTACACCTTC
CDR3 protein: CASSVDYHPNYGYTF

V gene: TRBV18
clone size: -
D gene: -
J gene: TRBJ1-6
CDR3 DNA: TGTGCCAGCTCACCGACAGGCTCAAATTCACCCCTCCACTTT
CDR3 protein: CASSPTGSNSPLHF

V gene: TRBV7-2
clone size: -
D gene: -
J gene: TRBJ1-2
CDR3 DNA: TGTGCCAGCAGCTTAGAAGGAGCATCGGGAGGCTATGGCTACACCTTC
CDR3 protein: CASSLEGASGGYGYTF

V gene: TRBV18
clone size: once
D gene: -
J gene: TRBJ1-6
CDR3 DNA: TGTGCCAGCTCACCAATCCAGGGCCAGGATTCACCCCTCCACTTT
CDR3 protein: CASSPIQGQDSPLHF

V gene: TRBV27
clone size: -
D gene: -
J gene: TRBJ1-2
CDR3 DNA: TGTGCCAGCAGCCCGACAACTAACTATGGCTACACCTTC
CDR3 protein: CASSPTTNYGYTF

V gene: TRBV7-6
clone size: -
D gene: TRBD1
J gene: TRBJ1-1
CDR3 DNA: TGTGCCAGCAGCTTAATGTATGGGACAGGGACTGAAGCTTTCTTT
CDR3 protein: CASSLMYGTGTEAFF

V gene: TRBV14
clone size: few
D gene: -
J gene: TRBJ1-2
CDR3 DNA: TGTGCCAGCAGCCAAAGGGAGGACTATGGCTACACCTTC
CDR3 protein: CASSQREDYGYTF

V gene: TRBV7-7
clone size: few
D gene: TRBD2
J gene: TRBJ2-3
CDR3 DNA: TGTGCTAGCAGCTTAGGGAGCGGGGGCACAGATACGCAGTATTTT
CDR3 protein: CASSLGSGGTDTQYF

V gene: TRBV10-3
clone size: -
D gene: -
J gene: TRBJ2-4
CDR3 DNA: TGTGCCATCTGGAGGGGACGGGCGGCCAAAAACATTCAGTACTTC
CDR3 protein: CAIWRGRAAKNIQYF

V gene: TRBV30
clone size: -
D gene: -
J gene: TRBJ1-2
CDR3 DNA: TGTGCCTGGAGCGCGGGGTTGGGCTACACCTTC
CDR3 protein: CAWSAGLGYTF

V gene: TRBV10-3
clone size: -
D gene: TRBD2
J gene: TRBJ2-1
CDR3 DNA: TGTGCCATCAGTGAGACCTTAGCGGGGGGGCTCCGAGAGCAGTTCTTC
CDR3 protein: CAISETLAGGLREQFF

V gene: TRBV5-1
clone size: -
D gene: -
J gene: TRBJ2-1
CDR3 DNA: TGCGCCAGCAGCCGTTCGACATACAATGAGCAGTTCTTC
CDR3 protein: CASSRSTYNEQFF

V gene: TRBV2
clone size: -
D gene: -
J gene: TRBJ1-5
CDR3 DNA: TGTGCCAGCAGTGAATTAAGGACAGAGTATAGCAATCAGCCCCAGCATTTT
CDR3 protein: CASSELRTEYSNQPQHF

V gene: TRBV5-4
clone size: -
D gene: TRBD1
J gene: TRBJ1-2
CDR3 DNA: TGTGCCAGCAGCGCTCCGGGACAGGGAGTGGATGGCTACACCTTC
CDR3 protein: CASSAPGQGVDGYTF

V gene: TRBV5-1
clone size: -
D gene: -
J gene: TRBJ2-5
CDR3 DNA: TGCGCCAGCAGCTTGGGTGGTAAAGGGGGAGAGACCCAGTACTTC
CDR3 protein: CASSLGGKGGETQYF

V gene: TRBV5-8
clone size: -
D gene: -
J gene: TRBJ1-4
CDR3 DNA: TGTGCCAGCAGTTGGGACTTAAATAATGAAAAACTGTTTTTT
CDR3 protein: CASSWDLNNEKLFF

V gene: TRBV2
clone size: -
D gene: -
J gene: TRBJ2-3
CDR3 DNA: TGTGCCAGCAACAGGGTAGATACGCAGTATTTT
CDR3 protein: CASNRVDTQYF

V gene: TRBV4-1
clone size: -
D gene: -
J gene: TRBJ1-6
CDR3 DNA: TGCGCCAGCAGCCAAGAGGCTAGCTCCTATAATTCACCCCTCCACTTT
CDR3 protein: CASSQEASSYNSPLHF

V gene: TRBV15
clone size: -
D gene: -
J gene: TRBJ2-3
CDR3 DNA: TGTGCCACCAGCAGCGTGACAGGAATCACAGATACGCAGTATTTT
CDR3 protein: CATSSVTGITDTQYF

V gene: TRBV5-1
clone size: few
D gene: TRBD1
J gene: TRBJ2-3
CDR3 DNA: TGCGCCAGCAGCTCGAGACAGGGGGTTACAGATACGCAGTATTTT
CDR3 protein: CASSSRQGVTDTQYF

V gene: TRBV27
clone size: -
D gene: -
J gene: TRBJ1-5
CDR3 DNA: TGTGCCAGCAGTTTAGGGCAAGTTAATCAGCCCCAGCATTTT
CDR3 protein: CASSLGQVNQPQHF

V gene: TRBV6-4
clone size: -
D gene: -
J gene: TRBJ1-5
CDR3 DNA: TGTGCCAGCAGTGAAGGGGGCAATCAGCCCCAGCATTTT
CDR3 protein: CASSEGGNQPQHF

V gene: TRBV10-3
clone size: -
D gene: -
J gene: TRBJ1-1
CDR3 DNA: TGTGCCATCAGTGGCTTCGGGACTGAAGCTTTCTTT
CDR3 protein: CAISGFGTEAFF

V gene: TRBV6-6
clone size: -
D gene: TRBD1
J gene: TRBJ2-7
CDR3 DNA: TGTGCCAGCAGTGACAGGGGGGACTCTTGCTTC
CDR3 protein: CASSDRGDSCF

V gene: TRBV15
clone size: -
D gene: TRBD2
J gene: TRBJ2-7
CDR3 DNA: TGTGCCACCAGCAGAGGGCTAGCGGGGGTCACCTACGAGCAGTACTTC
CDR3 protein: CATSRGLAGVTYEQYF

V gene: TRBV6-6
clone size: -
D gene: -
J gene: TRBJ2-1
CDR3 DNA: TGTGCCAGCAGTTACCAGGTGACCTACAATGAGCAGTTCTTC
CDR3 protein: CASSYQVTYNEQFF

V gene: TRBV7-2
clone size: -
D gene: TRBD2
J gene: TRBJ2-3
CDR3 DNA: TGTGCCAGCAGCCAGCGGGGGGGCCATACAGATACGCAGTATTTT
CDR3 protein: CASSQRGGHTDTQYF

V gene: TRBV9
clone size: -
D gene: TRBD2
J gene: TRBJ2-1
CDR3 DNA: TGTGCCAGCAGCCTCAGACTAGCGGGGGCCAATGAGCAGTTCTTC
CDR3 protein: CASSLRLAGANEQFF

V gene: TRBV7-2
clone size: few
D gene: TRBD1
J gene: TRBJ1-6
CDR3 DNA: TGTGCCAGCAGCTTAGAAGGGACAGGGGGCAAGATCCTCCACTTT
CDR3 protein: CASSLEGTGGKILHF